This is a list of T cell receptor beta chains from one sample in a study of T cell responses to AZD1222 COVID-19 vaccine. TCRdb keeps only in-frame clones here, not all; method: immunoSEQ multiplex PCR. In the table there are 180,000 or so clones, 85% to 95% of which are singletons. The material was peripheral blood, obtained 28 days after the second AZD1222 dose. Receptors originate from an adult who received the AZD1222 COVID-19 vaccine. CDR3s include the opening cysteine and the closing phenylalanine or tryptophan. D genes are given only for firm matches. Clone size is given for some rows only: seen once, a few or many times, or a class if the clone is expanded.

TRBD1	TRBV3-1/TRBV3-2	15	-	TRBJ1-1	TGTGCCAGCAGCCAATACCAGGGGGTGGACACTGAAGCTTTCTTT	CASSQYQGVDTEAFF
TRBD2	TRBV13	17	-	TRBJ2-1	TGTGCCAGCAGCTTAGCCCTTCTAGCGGGAGCCAACAATGAGCAGTTCTTC	CASSLALLAGANNEQFF
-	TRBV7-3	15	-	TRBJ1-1	TGTGCCAGCAGCTCAGGGGTGGGGAGTAACACTGAAGCTTTCTTT	CASSSGVGSNTEAFF
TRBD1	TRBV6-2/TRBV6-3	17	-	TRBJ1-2	TGTGCCAGCAGTTACTCGAGCTCCGGGACAGGGCCGGAGGGCTACACCTTC	CASSYSSSGTGPEGYTF
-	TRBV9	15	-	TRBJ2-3	TGTGCCAGCAGCGCAACAGAGGGAAGCACAGATACGCAGTATTTT	CASSATEGSTDTQYF
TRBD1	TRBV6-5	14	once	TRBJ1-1	TGTGCCAGCAGTTACTTCACAGGGGACACTGAAGCTTTCTTT	CASSYFTGDTEAFF
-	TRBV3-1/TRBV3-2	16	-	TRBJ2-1	TGTGCCAGCAGCCGCCTTGGAGTAGGGACAAACAATGAGCAGTTCTTC	CASSRLGVGTNNEQFF
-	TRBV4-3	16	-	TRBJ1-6	TGCGCCAGCAGCCAAGATTGGACCAGACGAAATTCACCCCTCCACTTT	CASSQDWTRRNSPLHF
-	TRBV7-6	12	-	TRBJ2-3	TGTGCCAGCAGCTTAAGCACAGATACGCAGTATTTT	CASSLSTDTQYF
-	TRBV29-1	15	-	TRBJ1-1	TGCAGCGTTGAGGCTCTGGGACGGGATAGCCCTGAAGCTTTCTTT	CSVEALGRDSPEAFF
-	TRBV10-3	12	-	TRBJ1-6	TGTGCCATCAGTGAGTCGTATTCACCCCTCCACTTT	CAISESYSPLHF